This T cell receptor beta chain is from a study of OX40 agonist ivuxolimab in advanced cancers. For the study at large: At doses from 0.01 to 10 mg/kg, patients were given intravenous ivuxolimab every 2 weeks. Points from the study as a whole: Low normalized clonal expansion also occurred in some nonresponding patients.

V was pared by 5 bases and J by 7 bases, with 20 bases between. Germline values: CDR1 MDHEN, CDR2 SYDVKM. The CDR3 loop spans 15 amino acids. As for this clone: Its matching antigen is unknown.

TCRdb's table, derived via immunoSEQ multiplex PCR, lists solely in-frame clones and lacks some. The data show roughly 71,000 clones, around 85% seen once. J is TRBJ2-5 and V is TRBV28; TRBD1 might be the D (6 bases). The receptor's source is an adult with an advanced solid tumor such as melanoma, head and neck, liver or kidney cancer. Sequencing was performed on CD4+ or CD8+ T cells sorted from blood, taken in a trial of the OX40 agonist ivuxolimab. CDR3 protein: CASSSALSGVRTQYF. In DNA, the CDR3 is TGTGCCAGCAGTAGTGCCCTATCAGGGGTGAGGACCCAGTACTTC.